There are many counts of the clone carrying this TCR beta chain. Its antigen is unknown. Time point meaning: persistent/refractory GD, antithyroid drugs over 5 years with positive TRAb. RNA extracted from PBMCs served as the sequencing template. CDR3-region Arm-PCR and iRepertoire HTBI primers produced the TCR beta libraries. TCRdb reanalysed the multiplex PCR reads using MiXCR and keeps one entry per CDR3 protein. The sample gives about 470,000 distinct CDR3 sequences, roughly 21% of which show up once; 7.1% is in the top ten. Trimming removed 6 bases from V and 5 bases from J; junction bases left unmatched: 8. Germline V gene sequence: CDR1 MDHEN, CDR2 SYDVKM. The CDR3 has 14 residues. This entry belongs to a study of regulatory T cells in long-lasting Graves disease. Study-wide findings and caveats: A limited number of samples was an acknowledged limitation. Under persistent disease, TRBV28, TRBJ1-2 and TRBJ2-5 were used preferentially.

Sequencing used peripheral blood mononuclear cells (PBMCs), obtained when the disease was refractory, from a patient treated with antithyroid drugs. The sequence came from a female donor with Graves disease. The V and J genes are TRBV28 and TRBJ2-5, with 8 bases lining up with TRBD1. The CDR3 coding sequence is TGTGCCAGCAGCCCAACGACAGGGGTGGAGACCCAGTACTTC. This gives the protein CASSPTTGVETQYF.